This TCR beta chain comes out of a study of blood T cell repertoires in COVID-19. CDR3 size: 13 residues. CDR1 and CDR2 (germline): SGHTA, FQGNSA. V lost 5 bases, J lost 7 bases, and 14 bases lay in between. The table came from immunoSEQ multiplex PCR; TCRdb's copy has only in-frame clones and leaves some out. The profile shows about 200,000 clones, roughly 88% of them singletons. This clone was seen a few times. The chain links TRBV7-2 to TRBJ1-1; a possible D gene is TRBD1 (6 bases). The sequencing sample was made of peripheral blood. The source of this sequence is a man aged 40-55 years with acute or convalescent COVID-19. CDR3 coding DNA: TGTGCCAGCAGCGCCCTAATACAGGGTGAAGCTTTCTTT. It is translated as CASSALIQGEAFF. The full variable domain, rest sourced from reference TRBV7-2 and TRBJ1-1, is GAGVSQSPSNKVTEKGKDVELRCDPISGHTALYWYRQSLGQGLEFLIYFQGNSAPDKSGLPSDRFSAERTGGSVSTLTIQRTQQEDSAVYLCASSALIQGEAFFGQGTRLTVV.